This TCR beta chain originates from a study of CD8+ T cells in alopecia areata. General observations from the study: For lesional scalp, especially alopecia totalis/universalis, clonality was higher than in normal scalp.

Per the germline V gene, CDR1 is SGHDN and CDR2 is FVKESK. The CDR3 consists of 16 residues. V was trimmed by 0 bases and J by 1 base, leaving 10 bases between them. As for this clone: Its matching antigen is unknown.

TCR sequencing used cDNA made by reverse transcription of extracted RNA. Sequencing used immunoSEQ multiplex PCR; TCRdb keeps in-frame clones, though not all of them. The sample includes fewer than 110,000 clones, roughly half seen only once; the top ten take roughly 8.8%. What was sequenced was CD4+ T cells sorted from blood. This clonotype originated in a human donor in good health. V is TRBV14 and J is TRBJ2-4; the D is unclear. In DNA form, the CDR3 reads TGTGCCAGCAGCCAAGAAGGTGTCGGGGCCAAAAACATTCAGTACTTC. Residues: CASSQEGVGAKNIQYF. Looking up the rest from reference TRBV14 and TRBJ2-4 gives the full variable domain: EAGVTQFPSHSVIEKGQTVTLRCDPISGHDNLYWYRRVMGKEIKFLLHFVKESKQDESGMPNNRFLAERTGGTYSTLKVQPAELEDSGVYFCASSQEGVGAKNIQYFGAGTRLSVL.